This T cell receptor (beta chain) was sequenced in a study of T cell responses to AZD1222 COVID-19 vaccine. Only one count was recorded for this clone. Produced via immunoSEQ multiplex PCR; TCRdb's table is partial and in-frame only. The sample contains approximately 100,000 clones, 90% to 95% of which appear only once. Sequences were derived from peripheral blood, sampled on day 0 of AZD1222 vaccination. This TCR was recovered from an adult in good health.

The CDR3 is CASSLAQGDGYTF. DNA of the CDR3: TGCGCCAGCAGCTTGGCGCAGGGAGATGGCTACACCTTC. This chain uses TRBV5-1 with TRBJ1-2; a weak D match, TRBD1 (5 bases). The germline V gene encodes CDR1 SGHRS and CDR2 YFSETQ. This CDR3 has 13 residues. V lost 0 bases and J 6 bases, leaving 9 bases between the germline ends.